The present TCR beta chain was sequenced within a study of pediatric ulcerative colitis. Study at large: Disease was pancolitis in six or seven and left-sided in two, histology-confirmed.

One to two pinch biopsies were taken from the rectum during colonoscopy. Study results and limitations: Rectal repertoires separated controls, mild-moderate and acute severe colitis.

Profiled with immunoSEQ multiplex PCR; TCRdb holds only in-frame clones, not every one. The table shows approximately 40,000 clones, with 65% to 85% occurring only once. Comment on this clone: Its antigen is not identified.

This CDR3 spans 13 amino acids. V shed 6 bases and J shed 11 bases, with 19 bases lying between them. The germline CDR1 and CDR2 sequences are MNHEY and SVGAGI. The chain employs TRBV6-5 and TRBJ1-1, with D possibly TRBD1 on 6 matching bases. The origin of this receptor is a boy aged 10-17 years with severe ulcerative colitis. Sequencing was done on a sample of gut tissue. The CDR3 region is CASSLRLQGSAFF. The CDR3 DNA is TGTGCCAGCAGCCTTCGCCTACAGGGAAGCGCTTTCTTT.